This TCR beta chain was identified during a study of blood T cell repertoires in COVID-19. Clones were read by immunoSEQ multiplex PCR, and TCRdb kept only the in-frame ones, dropping some. The data contain 320,000 or so clones, 85% of them singletons. Per germline, CDR1 SGDLS and CDR2 YYNGEE. The V and J ends lost 2 bases and 5 bases, in that order; junction bases with no gene match: 8. The CDR3 is 16 residues long. The sequence was collected from a woman under 40 who had been exposed to COVID-19. The chain has TRBV9 and TRBJ2-7; 12 bases align to TRBD2. Material for sequencing was PBMCs or T cells enriched from blood (not recorded which). CDR3 protein: CASSVRGTSGRNEQYF. The DNA of the CDR3 is TGTGCCAGCAGCGTCAGGGGAACTAGCGGGAGGAACGAGCAGTACTTC.